This TCR beta chain originates from a study of T cells in Graves' hyperthyroidism and ophthalmopathy. The germline V gene has CDR1 MDHEN and CDR2 SYDVKM. The CDR3 consists of 14 residues. Trimming pared 3 bases from V and 0 bases from J, leaving 8 bases between. This clonotype occurred a few times. As yet, its antigen is unknown. Among ophthalmopathy patients, the Clinical Activity Score reached at least 3, the NOSPECS grade reached at least 4, and duration remained under 3 months. RNA transcripts served as the template for amplifying TCR beta CDR3 regions. HTBI primers drove first-round RT-PCR of the TCR CDR3. TCRdb used MiXCR to reprocess the multiplex PCR reads, holding one entry per CDR3 protein. The data show around 270,000 distinct CDR3 sequences, roughly 19% seen once. Findings and caveats of the study: Blood shared most expanded thyroid clonotypes above 0.001.

This clonotype originated in a man between 45 and 60 years old with Graves' ophthalmopathy. The J gene is TRBJ2-5, the V gene TRBV28; no reliable D call. Sequenced sample: blood. The CDR3 coding sequence is TGTGCCAGCAGTTTTGCAGGAAACCAAGAGACCCAGTACTTC. Translated: CASSFAGNQETQYF.